Shown below are 32 T cell receptor beta chains from a single sample sequenced in a study of T cell responses to AZD1222 COVID-19 vaccine (dated by TCRdb to the early 2020s). The time point tag for this specimen amounts to: baseline before first vaccination. What this sample's treatment or condition label stands for: meningococcal conjugate vaccine given as trial control. Libraries were built with the immunoSEQ multiplex PCR assay. Entries here come from immuneACCESS through TCRdb and include only in-frame sequences with V and J called. Some clones fail to appear in such tables; in the studies checked, an unresolved V gene covers under half of the shortfall, and the cause of the remainder is unknown. Counted in this sample were about 78,000 clones; roughly 87% of them appeared once. 5% of the sample belongs to the ten largest clones. Sequencing was performed on peripheral blood, taken on day 0 of MenACWY control vaccination. The receptors here all came from an adult in good health.

CDR3 nucleotide sequence: TGTGCCAGCAGAAGGACAGCGAACACTGAAGCTTTCTTT. Translated, it gives CASRRTANTEAFF. This chain uses TRBV3-1 (or the pseudogene TRBV3-2) with TRBJ1-1, with D tentatively TRBD1 (6 bases). CDR3 length: 13 amino acids. V gave up 6 bases and J gave up 1 base, with 9 bases separating them. Per the germline V gene, CDR1 is LGHDT and CDR2 is YNNKEL (reference sequence).

CDR3 nucleotides: TGTGCCAGCAGTTACGGGCAGGGGGCAATGGAGCAGTACTTC. It translates to CASSYGQGAMEQYF. The chain couples TRBV6-5 to TRBJ2-7, with 8 bases identical to TRBD1. The V and J ends lost 2 bases and 7 bases, in that order; junction bases with no gene match: 7. This CDR3 is 14 amino acids long. Germline CDR1 MNHEY, CDR2 SVGAGI.

The rearrangement uses TRBV19 and TRBJ1-5, with D perhaps matching TRBD1 (5 bases). Germline lookup yields CDR1 LNHDA and CDR2 SQIVND (reference sequence). The CDR3 totals 16 residues. V lost 2 bases, J lost 1 base, and 12 bases lay in between. Here the CDR3 reads CASSIKQDWSNQPQHF. The CDR3 DNA is TGTGCCAGTAGTATAAAACAGGATTGGAGCAATCAGCCCCAGCATTTT.

The V call is TRBV5-1, the J call TRBJ2-3; D could derive from TRBD1 or TRBD2 (5 bases each). The CDR3 is 16 amino acids. V was pared by 5 bases and J by 0 bases, with 16 bases between. CDR1 and CDR2 (germline): SGHRS, YFSETQ. DNA of the CDR3: TGCGCCAGCAGTTATACCACCCGGGACAGCACAGATACGCAGTATTTT. Its translation is CASSYTTRDSTDTQYF.

The genes are TRBV7-2 and TRBJ2-7; 10 bases align to TRBD2. Germline V gene lookup returns CDR1 SGHTA and CDR2 FQGNSA. The CDR3 runs to 16 residues. V lost 1 base, J lost 0 bases, and 3 bases stayed unmatched. The CDR3: CASSLVASGGSYEQYF. The CDR3 DNA reads TGTGCCAGCAGCTTAGTCGCTAGCGGGGGCTCCTACGAGCAGTACTTC.

The rearrangement uses TRBV19 and TRBJ1-5; 7 positions match TRBD1. Looked up from germline, CDR1 is LNHDA and CDR2 is SQIVND (reference sequence). V gave up 3 bases and J gave up 1 base; unmatched junction bases: 12. The CDR3 runs to 18 residues. The CDR3 sequence is CASSIDGGGTVSNQPQHF. For the CDR3, the DNA is TGTGCCAGTAGTATCGATGGTGGGGGGACAGTCAGCAATCAGCCCCAGCATTTT. Drawing the rest from reference TRBV19 and TRBJ1-5, the complete variable domain is DGGITQSPKYLFRKEGQNVTLSCEQNLNHDAMYWYRQDPGQGLRLIYYSQIVNDFQKGDIAEGYSVSREKKESFPLTVTSAQKNPTAFYLCASSIDGGGTVSNQPQHFGDGTRLSIL.

The V and J genes are TRBV4-1 and TRBJ2-3, with D uncertain. V dropped 4 bases and J dropped 2 bases, with 13 bases sitting between them. Germline CDR1 is MGHRA and CDR2 is YSYEKL. The CDR3 is made up of 15 amino acids. The CDR3 DNA reads TGCGCCAGCAGCCTAAGTGGGCCCGTCACAGATACGCAGTATTTT. This gives the protein CASSLSGPVTDTQYF.

This sequence joins TRBV2 and TRBJ2-7, with 9 bases lining up with TRBD1. J gave up 4 bases and V 2 bases, and 3 bases lay outside the gene matches. The germline V gene encodes CDR1 SNHLY and CDR2 FYNNEI. The CDR3 runs 14 residues. CDR3 DNA sequence: TGTGCCAGCAGTGAAACAGGGGGCAGGTACGAGCAGTACTTC. The encoded protein is CASSETGGRYEQYF.

This chain uses TRBV25-1 with TRBJ1-4; D is uncertain. Germline V CDR1 and CDR2: MGHDK, SYGVNS. The CDR3 is made up of 12 amino acids. The CDR3, as DNA: TGTGCACACATTGCAACTAATGAAAAACTGTTTTTT. This translates into CAHIATNEKLFF.

This sequence joins TRBV6-2 or TRBV6-3 and TRBJ2-2, with D tentatively TRBD2 (5 bases). The V and J ends lost 1 base and 4 bases respectively, with 10 bases between them. The CDR3 is 15 residues long. CDR1 and CDR2 from the germline V gene are MNHEY and SVGEGT. The CDR3 DNA reads as TGTGCCAGCAGTTACTTCCCAGGACTCACCGGGGAGCTGTTTTTT. This encodes CASSYFPGLTGELFF.

This clone has just one count. The chain uses TRBV4-3 and TRBJ1-1; D perhaps matches TRBD1 (5 bases). The CDR3 contains 15 residues. Per the germline V gene, CDR1 is LGHNA and CDR2 is YSLEER. With 0 bases removed from V and 2 bases from J, the gap between germline ends came to 10 bases. The CDR3: CASSQDGAANTEAFF. DNA for the CDR3: TGCGCCAGCAGCCAAGATGGGGCAGCTAACACTGAAGCTTTCTTT.

In its sample, this clone was seen a few times. This chain connects TRBV2 to TRBJ2-5; D gene uncertain. Germline V gene sequence: CDR1 SNHLY, CDR2 FYNNEI. This CDR3 region has 12 residues. Deletions cut 6 bases from V and 7 bases from J, with 12 bases between. The CDR3 sequence is CASRVASGTQYF. DNA of the CDR3: TGTGCCAGCAGGGTAGCTTCCGGGACCCAGTACTTC.

V usage is TRBV6-5 and J usage is TRBJ2-7, with D unresolved. Trimming removed 4 bases at V and 0 bases at J, with 10 bases between. There are 14 residues in the CDR3. Germline V gene lookup returns CDR1 MNHEY and CDR2 SVGAGI. The CDR3 bases are TGTGCCAGCAGTTCGGCGGCAAACTCCTACGAGCAGTACTTC. Protein product: CASSSAANSYEQYF.

The genes are TRBV5-1 and TRBJ2-2; the D gene is possibly TRBD2 (6 bases). The CDR3 is 15 residues long. Germline assignment: CDR1 SGHRS and CDR2 YFSETQ. V lost 3 bases and J lost 2, with 11 bases in between. The CDR3 protein is CASSWRGPNTGELFF. The CDR3, as DNA: TGCGCCAGCAGCTGGAGGGGCCCTAACACCGGGGAGCTGTTTTTT.

This clone was seen once. The same CDR3 also results from other DNA sequences found in this sample. In nucleotides, the CDR3 is TGTGCCAGCAGCCTAGGGACAGGACCTTACAATGAGCAGTTCTTC. Translating gives CASSLGTGPYNEQFF. V usage is TRBV7-6 and J usage is TRBJ2-1; 8 nucleotides match TRBD1. V was pared by 5 bases and J by 4 bases, with 7 bases of the junction left unmatched. Germline-derived CDR1 and CDR2 are SGHVS and FNYEAQ. This CDR3 comprises 15 residues. The variable domain in full, with the rest retrieved from reference TRBV7-6 and TRBJ2-1, is GAGVSQSPRYKVTKRGQDVALRCDPISGHVSLYWYRQALGQGPEFLTYFNYEAQQDKSGLPNDRFSAERPEGSISTLTIQRTEQRDSAMYRCASSLGTGPYNEQFFGPGTRLTVL.

A remark on this clone: The junction does not match germline at one end; this may be a read error. The V call is TRBV7-3, the J call TRBJ2-7; tentatively, D is TRBD2 (6 bases). The CDR3 contains 13 residues. CDR1 and CDR2 from the germline V gene are SGHTA and FQGTGA. This CDR3 is CASSLTPTGTLNF. Written as DNA, the CDR3 is TGTGCCAGCAGCTTAACCCCAACCGGGACTCTGAACTTC.

The rearrangement links TRBV5-8 to TRBJ2-7; 11 positions match TRBD2. The germline gives CDR1 SGHTS, CDR2 YDEGEE. After removal of 1 base from V and 3 bases from J, the junction contained 6 bases not matched to a gene. The CDR3 consists of 16 residues. The CDR3 DNA reads TGTGCCAGCAGCTTGAATCTAGCGGGGGGCCTCTACGAGCAGTACTTC. This encodes CASSLNLAGGLYEQYF.

V is TRBV28 and J is TRBJ1-5; weak D call: TRBD1 (6 bases). Deletions cut 5 bases from V and 6 bases from J, with 17 bases between. The CDR3 has 15 amino acids. Germline-derived CDR1 and CDR2 are MDHEN and SYDVKM. CDR3 nucleotide sequence: TGTGCCAGCAGTAGGGGACAAATGTCGAGTCAGCCCCAGCATTTT. It yields the protein CASSRGQMSSQPQHF.

The chain recombines TRBV19 with TRBJ1-1; tentative D call: TRBD1 (6 bases). This CDR3 has 11 residues. Per the germline V gene, CDR1 is LNHDA and CDR2 is SQIVND (reference sequence). The V end was cut by 8 bases, the J end by 7 bases, with 11 bases between. In nucleotides, the CDR3 is TGTGCCAGTGAACAGGGACGTGAAGCTTTCTTT. It encodes CASEQGREAFF.

The gene calls are TRBV10-3 and TRBJ1-1; maybe TRBD1 (5 bases). The CDR3 runs to 14 residues. V shed 10 bases and J shed 4 bases, with 19 bases lying between them. Germline CDR1 ENHRY, CDR2 SYGVKD. CDR3 amino acids: CATTGDRGGTEAFF. The DNA for the CDR3 is TGTGCCACCACGGGGGACCGGGGAGGCACTGAAGCTTTCTTT.

The chain links TRBV19 to TRBJ1-1; 10 nucleotides agree with TRBD1. CDR1 is LNHDA and CDR2 is SQIVND in the germline V gene (reference sequence). CDR3 length equals 15 residues. The trim removed 5 bases at V and 5 bases at J, leaving 8 bases unmatched. CDR3 sequence reads: CASSPDRGRGTEAFF. CDR3 coding DNA: TGTGCCAGTAGTCCCGACAGGGGGCGGGGGACTGAAGCTTTCTTT.

This chain uses TRBV18 with TRBJ2-3; 8 bases map to TRBD2. CDR3 length: 16 amino acids. Germline V gives CDR1 KGHSH, CDR2 LQKENI. The V segment lost 3 bases and the J segment 1 base; nucleotides outside the gene matches: 6. CDR3 protein: CASSPPGRVGTDTQYF. The DNA of the CDR3 is TGTGCCAGCTCACCCCCCGGGAGGGTAGGCACAGATACGCAGTATTTT.

The gene calls are TRBV12-3 or TRBV12-4 and TRBJ1-2; D call uncertain. V lost 10 bases and J 1 base, leaving 13 bases between the germline ends. The CDR3 loop spans 13 amino acids. Here the CDR3 reads CATPHWSNYGYTF. DNA of the CDR3: TGTGCCACCCCCCACTGGAGTAACTATGGCTACACCTTC.

The V and J genes are TRBV28 and TRBJ1-5; 7 nucleotides agree with TRBD1. This CDR3 has 15 residues. CDR1 is MDHEN, CDR2 SYDVKM, per germline. V lost 4 bases to trimming and J lost 0 bases; unmatched junction nucleotides: 3. As DNA, the CDR3 is TGTGCCAGCAGTTATGGACAGGTTAGCAATCAGCCCCAGCATTTT. Translation gives CASSYGQVSNQPQHF.

As to this clone: Within the sample, other DNA sequences also encode this same CDR3. The gene calls are TRBV2 and TRBJ2-7; unclear D gene. The V and J ends lost 3 bases and 4 bases respectively, with 19 bases between them. Germline CDR1 reads SNHLY; CDR2 reads FYNNEI. The CDR3 loop spans 16 amino acids. The CDR3 sequence is CASSDDGAFLSYEQYF. The CDR3 nucleotides read TGTGCCAGCAGTGATGACGGAGCTTTCCTCTCTTACGAGCAGTACTTC.

This chain links TRBV5-1 with TRBJ1-4; D may be TRBD1 (6 bases). In germline, CDR1 is SGHRS, CDR2 YFSETQ. Trimming removed 4 bases from V and 0 bases from J, with 13 bases in between. This CDR3 is 16 amino acids long. DNA for the CDR3: TGCGCCAGCAGCCTCGGACAGATTGCAACTAATGAAAAACTGTTTTTT. Translation: CASSLGQIATNEKLFF.

The CDR3 DNA follows: TGTGCCAGCAGCTCCAGGGACACCGGGGAGCTGTTTTTT. Translated, it gives CASSSRDTGELFF. This chain uses TRBV5-5 with TRBJ2-2, with D possibly TRBD1 on 5 matching bases. The CDR3 totals 13 residues. V lost 3 bases and J lost 3, with 6 bases in between. Germline CDR1 SGHKS, CDR2 YYEKEE (reference sequence).

The chain carries TRBV19 and TRBJ1-5; D call uncertain. Per germline, CDR1 LNHDA and CDR2 SQIVND (reference sequence). With 6 bases removed from V and 3 bases from J, the gap between germline ends came to 18 bases. This CDR3 is 16 amino acids long. CDR3 loop: CASSSTGRLLNQPQHF. The CDR3 DNA reads TGTGCCAGTAGCTCCACCGGACGGCTACTCAATCAGCCCCAGCATTTT.

The chain employs TRBV5-8 and TRBJ2-2, with a weak D call TRBD1 (6 bases). The germline V gene has CDR1 SGHTS and CDR2 YDEGEE. Trimming stripped 3 bases from V and 5 bases from J, with 14 bases between. The CDR3 is 15 residues long. In DNA, the CDR3 is TGTGCCAGCAGCTATGGGACACGATCAACCGGGGAGCTGTTTTTT. Translated: CASSYGTRSTGELFF.

The J gene is TRBJ2-4, the V gene TRBV24-1; the D call may be TRBD1 or TRBD2 (5 bases each). Trimming pared 9 bases from V and 8 bases from J, leaving 10 bases between. The CDR3 runs 11 residues. Germline CDR1 and CDR2: KGHDR and SFDVKD. CDR3 residues: CATGDGYIQYF. The CDR3, as DNA: TGTGCCACCGGGGACGGTTACATTCAGTACTTC.

V gene TRBV11-3 combines with J gene TRBJ2-2; D uncertain. V gave up 2 bases and J gave up 7 bases, with 8 bases separating them. This CDR3 comprises 13 residues. The germline gives CDR1 SGHNT, CDR2 YENEEA. The DNA of the CDR3 is TGTGCCAGCAGCTTACGGTCCGGCGGGGAGCTGTTTTTT. Translating it yields CASSLRSGGELFF.

This rearrangement joins TRBV29-1 to TRBJ2-7; perhaps D is TRBD1 or TRBD2 (6 bases each). Trimming left V 0 bases short and J 2 bases short, with 17 bases between. The length of the CDR3 is 16 residues. Germline values: CDR1 SQVTM, CDR2 ANQGSEA. CDR3 amino acids: CSVEDQPGGKPYEQYF. CDR3 coding DNA: TGCAGCGTTGAAGATCAACCCGGGGGCAAACCCTACGAGCAGTACTTC.